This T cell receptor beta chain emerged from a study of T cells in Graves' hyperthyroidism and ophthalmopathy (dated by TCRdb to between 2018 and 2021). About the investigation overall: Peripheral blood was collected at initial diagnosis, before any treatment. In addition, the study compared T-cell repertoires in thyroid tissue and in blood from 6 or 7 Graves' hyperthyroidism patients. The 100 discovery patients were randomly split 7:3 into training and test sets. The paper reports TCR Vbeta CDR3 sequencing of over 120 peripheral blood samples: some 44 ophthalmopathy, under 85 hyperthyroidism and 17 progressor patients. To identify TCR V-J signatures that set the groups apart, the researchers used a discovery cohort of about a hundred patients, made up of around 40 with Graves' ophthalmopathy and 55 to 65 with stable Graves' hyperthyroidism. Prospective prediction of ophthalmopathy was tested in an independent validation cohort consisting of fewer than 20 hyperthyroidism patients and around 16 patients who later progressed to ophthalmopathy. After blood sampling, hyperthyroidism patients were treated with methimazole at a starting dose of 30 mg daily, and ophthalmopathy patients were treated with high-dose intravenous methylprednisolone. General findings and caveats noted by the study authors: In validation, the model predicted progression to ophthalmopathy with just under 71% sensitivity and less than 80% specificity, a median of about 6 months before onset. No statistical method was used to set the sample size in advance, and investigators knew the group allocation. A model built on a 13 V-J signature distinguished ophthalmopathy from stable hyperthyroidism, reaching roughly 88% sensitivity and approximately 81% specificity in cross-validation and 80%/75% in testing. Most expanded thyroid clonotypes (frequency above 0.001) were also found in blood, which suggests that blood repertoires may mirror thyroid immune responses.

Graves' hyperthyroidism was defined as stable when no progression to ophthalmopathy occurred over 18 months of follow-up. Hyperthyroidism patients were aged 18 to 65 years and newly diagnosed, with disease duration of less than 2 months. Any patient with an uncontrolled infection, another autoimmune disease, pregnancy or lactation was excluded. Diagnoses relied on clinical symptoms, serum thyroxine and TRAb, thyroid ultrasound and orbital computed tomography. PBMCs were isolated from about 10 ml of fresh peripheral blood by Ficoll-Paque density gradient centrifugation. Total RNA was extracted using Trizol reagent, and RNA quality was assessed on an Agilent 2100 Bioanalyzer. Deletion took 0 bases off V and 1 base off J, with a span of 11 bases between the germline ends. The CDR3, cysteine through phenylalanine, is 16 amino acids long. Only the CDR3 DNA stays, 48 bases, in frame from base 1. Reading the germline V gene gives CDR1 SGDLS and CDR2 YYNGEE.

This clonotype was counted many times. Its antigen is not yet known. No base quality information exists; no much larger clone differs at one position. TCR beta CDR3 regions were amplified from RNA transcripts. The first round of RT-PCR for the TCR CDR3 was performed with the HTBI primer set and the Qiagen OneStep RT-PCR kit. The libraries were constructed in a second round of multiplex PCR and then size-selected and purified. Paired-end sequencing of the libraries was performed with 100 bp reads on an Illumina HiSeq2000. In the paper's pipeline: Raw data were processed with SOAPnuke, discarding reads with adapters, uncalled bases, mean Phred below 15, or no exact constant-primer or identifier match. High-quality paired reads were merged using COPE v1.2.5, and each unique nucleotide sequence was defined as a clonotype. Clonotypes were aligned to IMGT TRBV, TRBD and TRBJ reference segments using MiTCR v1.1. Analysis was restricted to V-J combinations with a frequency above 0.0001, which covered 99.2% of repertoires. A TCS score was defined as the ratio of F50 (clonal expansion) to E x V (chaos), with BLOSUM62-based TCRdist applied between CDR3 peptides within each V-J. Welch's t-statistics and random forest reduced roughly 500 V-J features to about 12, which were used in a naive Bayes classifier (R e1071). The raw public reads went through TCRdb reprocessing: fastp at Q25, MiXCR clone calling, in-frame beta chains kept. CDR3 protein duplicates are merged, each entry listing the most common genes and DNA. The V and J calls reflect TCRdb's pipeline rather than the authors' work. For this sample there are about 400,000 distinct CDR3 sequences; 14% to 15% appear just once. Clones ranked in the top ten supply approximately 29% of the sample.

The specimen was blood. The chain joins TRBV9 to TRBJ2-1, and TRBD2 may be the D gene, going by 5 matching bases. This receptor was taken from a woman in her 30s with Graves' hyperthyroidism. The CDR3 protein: CASSVAGERSYNEQFF. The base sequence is TGTGCCAGCAGCGTAGCCGGGGAGAGGTCCTACAATGAGCAGTTCTTC.